This entry describes one T cell receptor (beta chain). Its matching antigen is unknown. The CDR3 spans 15 residues. The V gene's germline CDR1 is SGHTA and CDR2 FQGNSA. V lost 4 bases, J lost 0 bases, and 10 bases lay in between. Isolation yielded PBMCs, at least 6 million per sample, in every case. Next came a second PCR, run for roughly 6 to 11 cycles, which used a sample-barcoded 5' primer along with a J-beta primer mix. All samples gave at least 2.5 million CDR3-containing paired-end reads. Each CDR3 protein is one row after TCRdb ran MiXCR on the 5' RACE reads. The sample gives about 1,400,000 distinct CDR3 sequences, about 43% of which show up once; approximately 7.9% is in the top ten. The sample is drawn from a study of blood T cells in healthy people across ages. The study's findings and limits: The authors considered diversity estimates from one million T cells to be underestimates. Long-lived and aged donors differed, with more naive CD4+ cells and higher diversity in the long-lived.

The V call is TRBV7-2, the J call TRBJ2-4; D gene unclear. Sequenced input: blood. The receptor's source is a woman between 18 and 30 years old in good health. CDR3 nucleotide sequence: TGTGCCAGCAGCTCCGGACCGCCAGCCAAAAACATTCAGTACTTC. This encodes CASSSGPPAKNIQYF.